The 2 T cell receptor beta chains in this list originate from one sample, sequenced in a study of control samples from healthy donors and cancer patients. Produced via immunoSEQ multiplex PCR; TCRdb's table is partial and in-frame only. The data contain over 150,000 clones, roughly 94% of them singletons. The source material was PBMCs. The receptors shown here come from a man aged 55 to 70 with colorectal cancer.

This chain uses TRBV18 with TRBJ2-7; D call uncertain. V was trimmed by 1 base and J by 3 bases, leaving 10 bases between them. The CDR3 consists of 14 residues. CDR1 is KGHSH, CDR2 LQKENI, per germline. CDR3 sequence reads: CASSPREGIYEQYF. The DNA of the CDR3 is TGTGCCAGCTCACCACGCGAAGGGATCTACGAGCAGTACTTC. The full variable domain, completed using reference TRBV18 and TRBJ2-7, is NAGVMQNPRHLVRRRGQEARLRCSPMKGHSHVYWYRQLPEEGLKFMVYLQKENIIDESGMPKERFSAEFPKEGPSILRIQQVVRGDSAAYFCASSPREGIYEQYFGPGTRLTVT.

The J gene is TRBJ2-7, the V gene TRBV7-9, with 11 bases identical to TRBD2. Germline V gives CDR1 SEHNR, CDR2 FQNEAQ (reference sequence). The CDR3 covers 17 residues. Germline trimming cut 5 bases from V and 4 bases from J; bases unmatched to any gene: 13. CDR3 loop: CASSAATLTSGVYEQYF. The CDR3 region has the DNA TGTGCCAGCAGCGCAGCAACGCTGACTAGCGGGGTTTACGAGCAGTACTTC.